This is a list of T cell receptor beta chains from one sample in a study of ipilimumab plus nivolumab after autologous stem cell transplantation. The data were produced by immunoSEQ multiplex PCR, yet TCRdb's version contains in-frame clones alone and is incomplete. The sample has roughly 4,800 clones; roughly 76% are singletons. The input for sequencing was PBMCs, taken in a trial of ipilimumab plus nivolumab as post-transplant consolidation. These receptors were collected from a male donor with multiple myeloma. CDR3s include the opening cysteine and the closing phenylalanine or tryptophan. D genes are given only for firm matches. Clone size appears in some rows only: once, few, many, or a class for an expanded clone.

d_call clone_size j_call v_call cdr3_nt cdr3_aa
NA NA TRBJ1-4 TRBV27 TGTGCCAGCAGTTTATCCCGGGACTCTGAAAAACTGTTTTTT CASSLSRDSEKLFF
TRBD1 large TRBJ1-4 TRBV5-1 TGCGCCAGCAGACAAGGGACAGACCCCGAAAAACTGTTTTTT CASRQGTDPEKLFF
NA NA TRBJ2-3 TRBV4-3 TGCGCCAGCAGCCAAGGCAGAGGGGGTGCAGATACGCAGTATTTT CASSQGRGGADTQYF
NA few TRBJ2-7 TRBV18 TGTGCCAGCTCCCCGACATCCCGGACTTGGGAGCAGTACTTC CASSPTSRTWEQYF
TRBD1 NA TRBJ2-7 TRBV10-2 TGCGCCAGCAGAGATCCGGGACAGATAATCTACGAGCAGTACTTC CASRDPGQIIYEQYF
TRBD2 NA TRBJ2-3 TRBV5-4 TGTGCCAGCAGCTCAGGAGCGGGGTCGGGGGATACGCAGTATTTT CASSSGAGSGDTQYF
NA few TRBJ2-1 TRBV7-8 TGTGCCAGCAGCCTCGGGGTCGGGCTCAATTACAATGAGCAGTTCTTC CASSLGVGLNYNEQFF
TRBD1 NA TRBJ2-5 TRBV7-9 TGTGCCAGCAGCCAGCCGGGACAGGGACTTTCCGACCAAGAGACCCAGTACTTC CASSQPGQGLSDQETQYF
NA NA TRBJ2-7 TRBV5-6 TGTGCCAGCAGCTTGGAGGGAATTCGAAGGGATTACGAGCAGTACTTC CASSLEGIRRDYEQYF
NA NA TRBJ2-2 TRBV6-6 TGTGCCAGCAGGTTCGCCGGGGAGCTGTTTTTT CASRFAGELFF
TRBD1 once TRBJ1-5 TRBV6-1 TGTGCCAGCAGTGAAGCGACAGGGTACGGCAATCAGCCCCAGCATTTT CASSEATGYGNQPQHF
NA NA TRBJ2-1 TRBV5-1 TGCGCCAGCAGCCCCTACCTGAGCTCCTACAATGAGCAGTTCTTC CASSPYLSSYNEQFF
NA NA TRBJ1-1 TRBV25-1 TGTGCCAGCAGTCAGTGGGGGGAAACTGAAGCTTTCTTT CASSQWGETEAFF
TRBD1 NA TRBJ2-7 TRBV27 TGTGCCAGCAGTTTACAGGGACAGTACGAGCAGTACTTC CASSLQGQYEQYF
NA NA TRBJ1-3 TRBV30 TGTGCCTGGAGCTATAAGGGGGCTGGAAACACCATATATTTT CAWSYKGAGNTIYF
NA NA TRBJ1-4 TRBV9 TGTGCCAGCAGCGTAGAACCTAATGAAAAACTGTTTTTT CASSVEPNEKLFF
NA NA TRBJ2-5 TRBV5-1 TGCGCCAGCACTGGGAGCCAAGAGACCCAGTACTTC CASTGSQETQYF
NA few TRBJ2-1 TRBV15 TGTGCCACCCCCCGGCGGGGCCCGAGCTCCTACAATGAGCAGTTCTTC CATPRRGPSSYNEQFF
NA NA TRBJ2-2 TRBV18 TGTGCCAGCTCACCACCTGACGATGGGTCCGGGGAGCTGTTTTTT CASSPPDDGSGELFF
TRBD1 NA TRBJ1-4 TRBV5-4 TGTGCCAGCAGCCCTGGGACAGTTTCTAATGAAAAACTGTTTTTT CASSPGTVSNEKLFF
NA NA TRBJ2-7 TRBV5-6 TGTGCCAGCAGCTTGGAGGGGGTTCGGCGATCCTACGAGCAGTACTTC CASSLEGVRRSYEQYF
NA few TRBJ1-1 TRBV5-4 TGTGCCAGCAGCTTTGGGCCCCCAGGGGTCAACACTGAAGCTTTCTTT CASSFGPPGVNTEAFF
NA NA TRBJ2-5 TRBV7-2 TGTGCCAGCAGCCCCCCGGCGGCGCGCGAGACCCAGTACTTC CASSPPAARETQYF
TRBD1 few TRBJ2-2 TRBV10-3 TGTGCCACCAGGTTAATCCGGGACAGGGAGACCGGGGAGCTGTTTTTT CATRLIRDRETGELFF
NA NA TRBJ1-2 TRBV30 TGTGCCTGGAGTCCTGGCGGATTCTATGGCTACACCTTC CAWSPGGFYGYTF
NA NA TRBJ2-5 TRBV19 TGTGCCAGTAGCCCCGGTATAACGTACCAAGAGACCCAGTACTTC CASSPGITYQETQYF
TRBD2 NA TRBJ2-1 TRBV18 TGTGCCAGCTCTACTAGCGGGGGCTACAATGAGCAGTTCTTC CASSTSGGYNEQFF
NA NA TRBJ2-5 TRBV18 TGTGCCAGCTCACCCACTCGAGAGACCCAGTACTTC CASSPTRETQYF